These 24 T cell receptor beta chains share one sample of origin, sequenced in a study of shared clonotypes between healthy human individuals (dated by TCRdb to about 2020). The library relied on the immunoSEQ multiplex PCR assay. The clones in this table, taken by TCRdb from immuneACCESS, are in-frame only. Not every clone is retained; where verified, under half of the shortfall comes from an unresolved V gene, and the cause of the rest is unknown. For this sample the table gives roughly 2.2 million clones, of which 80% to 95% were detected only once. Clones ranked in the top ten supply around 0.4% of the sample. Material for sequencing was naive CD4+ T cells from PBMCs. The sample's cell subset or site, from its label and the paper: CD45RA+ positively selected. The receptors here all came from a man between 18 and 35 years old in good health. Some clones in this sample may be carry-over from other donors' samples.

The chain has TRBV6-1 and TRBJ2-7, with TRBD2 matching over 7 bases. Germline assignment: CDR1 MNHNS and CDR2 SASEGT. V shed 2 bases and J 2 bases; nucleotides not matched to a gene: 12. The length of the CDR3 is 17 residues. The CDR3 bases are TGTGCCAGCAGTGAAAAGGCTCGTAGCGGGTATGCCTACGAGCAGTACTTC. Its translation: CASSEKARSGYAYEQYF.

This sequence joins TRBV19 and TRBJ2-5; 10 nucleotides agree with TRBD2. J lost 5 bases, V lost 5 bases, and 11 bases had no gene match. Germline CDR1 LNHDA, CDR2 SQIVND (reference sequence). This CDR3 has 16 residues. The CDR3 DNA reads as TGTGCCAGTAGTCCCCCGGCTAGCGGGAGTGGGGAGACCCAGTACTTC. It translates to CASSPPASGSGETQYF.

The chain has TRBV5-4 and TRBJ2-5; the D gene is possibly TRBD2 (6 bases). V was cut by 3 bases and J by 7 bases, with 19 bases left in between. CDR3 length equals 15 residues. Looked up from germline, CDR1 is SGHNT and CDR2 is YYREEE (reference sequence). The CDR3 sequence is CASSSPSSGRRTQYF. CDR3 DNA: TGTGCCAGCAGCTCGCCTAGTAGCGGAAGACGGACCCAGTACTTC.

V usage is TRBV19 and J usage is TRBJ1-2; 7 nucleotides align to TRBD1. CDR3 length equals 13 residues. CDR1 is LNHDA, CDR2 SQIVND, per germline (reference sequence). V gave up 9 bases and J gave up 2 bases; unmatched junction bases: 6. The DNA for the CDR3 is TGTGCCAGCCAGGGACAGAAGAACTATGGCTACACCTTC. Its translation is CASQGQKNYGYTF.

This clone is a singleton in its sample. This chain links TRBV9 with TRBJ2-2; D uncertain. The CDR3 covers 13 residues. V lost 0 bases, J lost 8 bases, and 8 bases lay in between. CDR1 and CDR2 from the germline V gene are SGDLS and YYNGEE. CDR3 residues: CASSVDPSGELFF. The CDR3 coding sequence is TGTGCCAGCAGCGTAGACCCCTCTGGGGAGCTGTTTTTT.

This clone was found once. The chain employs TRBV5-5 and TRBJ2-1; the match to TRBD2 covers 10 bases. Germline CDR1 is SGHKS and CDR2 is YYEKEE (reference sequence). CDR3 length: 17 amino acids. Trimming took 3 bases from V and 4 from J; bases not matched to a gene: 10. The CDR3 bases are TGTGCCAGCAGCTACGGTCTAGCGGGAGTAGGGTACAATGAGCAGTTCTTC. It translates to CASSYGLAGVGYNEQFF.

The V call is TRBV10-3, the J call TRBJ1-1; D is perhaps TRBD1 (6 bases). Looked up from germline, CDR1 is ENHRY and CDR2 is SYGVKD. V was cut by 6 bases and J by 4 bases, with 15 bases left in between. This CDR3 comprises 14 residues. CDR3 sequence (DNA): TGTGCCATCAGGGGAATAGAGGGGGGCACTGAAGCTTTCTTT. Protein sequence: CAIRGIEGGTEAFF.

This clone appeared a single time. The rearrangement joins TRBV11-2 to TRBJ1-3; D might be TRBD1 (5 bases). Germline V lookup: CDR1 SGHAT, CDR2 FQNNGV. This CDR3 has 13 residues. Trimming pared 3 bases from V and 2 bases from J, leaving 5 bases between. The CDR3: CASSFRAGNTIYF. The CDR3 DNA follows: TGTGCCAGCAGCTTCAGGGCTGGAAACACCATATATTTT.

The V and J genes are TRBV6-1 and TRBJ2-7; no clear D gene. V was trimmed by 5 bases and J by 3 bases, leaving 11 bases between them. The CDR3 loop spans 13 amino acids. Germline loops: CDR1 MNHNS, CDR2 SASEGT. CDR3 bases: TGTGCCAGCAGTCTTTGGACCCACTACGAGCAGTACTTC. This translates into CASSLWTHYEQYF.

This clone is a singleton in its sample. The chain's CDR3 is CASSIWYQEQGGGYTF. In DNA, the CDR3 is TGTGCCAGTAGTATCTGGTATCAGGAACAGGGAGGCGGCTACACCTTC. This rearrangement joins TRBV19 to TRBJ1-2; possible D gene TRBD1, 6 bases. Germline CDR1 and CDR2: LNHDA and SQIVND (reference sequence). Trimming cost V 3 bases and J 8 bases, with 22 bases left between them. This CDR3 region has 16 residues.

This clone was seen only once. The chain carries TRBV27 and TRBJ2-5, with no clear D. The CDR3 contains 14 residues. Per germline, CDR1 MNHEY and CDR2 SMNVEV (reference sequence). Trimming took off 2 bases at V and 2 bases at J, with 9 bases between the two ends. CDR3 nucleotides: TGTGCCAGCAGTTTAAATGTGGGACAAGAGACCCAGTACTTC. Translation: CASSLNVGQETQYF.

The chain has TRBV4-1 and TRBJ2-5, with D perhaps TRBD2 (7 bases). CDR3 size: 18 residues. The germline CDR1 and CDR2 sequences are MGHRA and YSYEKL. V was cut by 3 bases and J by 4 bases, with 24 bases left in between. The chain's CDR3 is CASSQGEGGFNVGETQYF. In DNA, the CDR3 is TGCGCCAGCAGCCAGGGGGAGGGGGGCTTTAATGTAGGAGAGACCCAGTACTTC.

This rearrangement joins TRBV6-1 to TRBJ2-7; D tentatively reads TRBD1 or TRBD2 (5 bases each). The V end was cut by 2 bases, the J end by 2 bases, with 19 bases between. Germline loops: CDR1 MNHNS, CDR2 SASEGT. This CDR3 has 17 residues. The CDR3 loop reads CASSELQGAKIPYEQYF. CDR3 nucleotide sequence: TGTGCCAGCAGTGAACTCCAGGGAGCGAAGATCCCCTACGAGCAGTACTTC.

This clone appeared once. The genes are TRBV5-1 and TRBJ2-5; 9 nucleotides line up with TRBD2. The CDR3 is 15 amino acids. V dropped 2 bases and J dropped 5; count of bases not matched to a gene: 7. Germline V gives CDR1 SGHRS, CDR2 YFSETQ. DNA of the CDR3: TGCGCCAGCAGCTTCAGACCTAGCGGGGAGGAGACCCAGTACTTC. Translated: CASSFRPSGEETQYF. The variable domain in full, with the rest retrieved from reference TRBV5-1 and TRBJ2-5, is KAGVTQTPRYLIKTRGQQVTLSCSPISGHRSVSWYQQTPGQGLQFLFEYFSETQRNKGNFPGRFSGRQFSNSRSEMNVSTLELGDSALYLCASSFRPSGEETQYFGPGTRLLVL.

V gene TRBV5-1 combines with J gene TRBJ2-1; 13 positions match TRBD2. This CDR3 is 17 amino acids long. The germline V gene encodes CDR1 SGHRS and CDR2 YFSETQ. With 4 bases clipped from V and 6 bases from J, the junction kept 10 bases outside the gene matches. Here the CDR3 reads CASSRRTSGRSGNEQFF. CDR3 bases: TGCGCCAGCAGCCGACGGACTAGCGGGAGAAGCGGCAATGAGCAGTTCTTC.

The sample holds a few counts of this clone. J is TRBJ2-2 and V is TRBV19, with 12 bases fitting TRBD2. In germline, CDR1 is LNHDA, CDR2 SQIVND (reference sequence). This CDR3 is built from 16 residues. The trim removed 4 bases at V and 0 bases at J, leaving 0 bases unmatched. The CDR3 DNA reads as TGTGCCAGTAGTACTAGCGGGAGGGCGAACACCGGGGAGCTGTTTTTT. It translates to CASSTSGRANTGELFF.

This CDR3 reads CASSPRTGGEDIQYF. Here the CDR3 DNA reads TGCGCCAGCAGCCCCCGGACAGGGGGGGAGGACATTCAGTACTTC. The chain links TRBV5-1 to TRBJ2-4; 10 bases match TRBD1. CDR1 and CDR2 from the germline V gene are SGHRS and YFSETQ. V lost 4 bases to trimming and J lost 8 bases; unmatched junction nucleotides: 9. There are 15 residues in the CDR3.

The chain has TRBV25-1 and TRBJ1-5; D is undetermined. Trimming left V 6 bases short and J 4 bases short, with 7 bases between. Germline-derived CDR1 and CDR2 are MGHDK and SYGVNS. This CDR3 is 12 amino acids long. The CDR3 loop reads CASRRVNQPQHF. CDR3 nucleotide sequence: TGTGCCAGCAGGCGGGTGAATCAGCCCCAGCATTTT.

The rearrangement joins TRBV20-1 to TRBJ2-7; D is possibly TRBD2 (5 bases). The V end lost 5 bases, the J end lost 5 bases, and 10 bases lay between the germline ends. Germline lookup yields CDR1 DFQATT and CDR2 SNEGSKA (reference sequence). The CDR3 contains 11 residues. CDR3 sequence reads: CSASLAHEQYF. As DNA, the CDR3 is TGCAGTGCTTCGCTAGCCCACGAGCAGTACTTC.

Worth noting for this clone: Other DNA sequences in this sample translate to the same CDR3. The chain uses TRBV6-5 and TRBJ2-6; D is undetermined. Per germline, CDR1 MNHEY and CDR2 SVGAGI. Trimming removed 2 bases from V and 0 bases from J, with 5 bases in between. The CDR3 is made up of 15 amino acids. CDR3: CASSYAGSGANVLTF. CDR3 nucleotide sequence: TGTGCCAGCAGTTACGCCGGCTCTGGGGCCAACGTCCTGACTTTC.

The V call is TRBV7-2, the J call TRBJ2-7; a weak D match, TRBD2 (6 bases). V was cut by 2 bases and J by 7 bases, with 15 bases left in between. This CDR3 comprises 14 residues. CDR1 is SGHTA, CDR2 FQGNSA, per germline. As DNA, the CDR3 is TGTGCCAGCAGCTTAAGGACTATGACTATTGAGCAGTACTTC. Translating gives CASSLRTMTIEQYF.

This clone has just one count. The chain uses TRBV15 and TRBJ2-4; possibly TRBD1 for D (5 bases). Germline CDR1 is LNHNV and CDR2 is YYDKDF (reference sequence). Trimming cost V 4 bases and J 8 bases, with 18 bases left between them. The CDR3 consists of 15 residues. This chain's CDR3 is CATSILMGPLDIQYF. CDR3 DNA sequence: TGTGCCACCAGCATCCTAATGGGGCCCTTGGACATTCAGTACTTC.

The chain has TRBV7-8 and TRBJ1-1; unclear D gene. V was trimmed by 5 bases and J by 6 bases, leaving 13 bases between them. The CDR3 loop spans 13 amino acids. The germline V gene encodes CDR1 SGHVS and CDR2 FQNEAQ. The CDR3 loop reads CASSPRGIPEAFF. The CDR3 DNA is TGTGCCAGCAGCCCAAGAGGGATACCTGAAGCTTTCTTT.

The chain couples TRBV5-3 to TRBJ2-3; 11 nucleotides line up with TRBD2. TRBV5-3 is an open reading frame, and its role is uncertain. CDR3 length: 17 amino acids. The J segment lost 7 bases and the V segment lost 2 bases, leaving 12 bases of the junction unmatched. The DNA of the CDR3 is TGTGCCAGAAGCTTCCCTGAGACTAGCGGGGCTATCCATACGCAGTATTTT. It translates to CARSFPETSGAIHTQYF.